This is a list of T cell receptor beta chains from one sample in a study of OX40 agonist ivuxolimab in advanced cancers. Profiling relied on immunoSEQ multiplex PCR, and the TCRdb table lists in-frame clones only, not all of them. This sample yields roughly 90,000 clones, of which roughly 94% are seen a single time; around 2.8% belongs to the top ten. This specimen consisted of CD4+ or CD8+ T cells sorted from blood, obtained in a trial of the OX40 agonist ivuxolimab. These receptors originate from an adult with an advanced solid tumor such as melanoma, head and neck, liver or kidney cancer. The CDR3 runs from the conserved cysteine through the conserved F or W. Fields, in order: CDR3 length, clone size, V gene, D gene, J gene, CDR3 DNA, CDR3 protein. A D gene is named only where the DNA matches it firmly. Clone size appears in some rows only: once, few, many, or a class for an expanded clone.

length: 12
size: NA
V: TRBV9
D: TRBD1
J: TRBJ2-1
DNA: TGTGCCAGCAGCTCTACAGGGGATGAGCAGTTCTTC
CDR3: CASSSTGDEQFF

length: 16
size: NA
V: TRBV5-1
D: TRBD1
J: TRBJ2-3
DNA: TGCGCCAGCAGCCTTTTTACAGGGGCTAGCACAGATACGCAGTATTTT
CDR3: CASSLFTGASTDTQYF

length: 16
size: NA
V: TRBV11-2
D: TRBD1
J: TRBJ1-3
DNA: TGTGCCAGCAGCCCGGACAGGAGGGGCTCTGGAAACACCATATATTTT
CDR3: CASSPDRRGSGNTIYF

length: 16
size: NA
V: TRBV4-1
D: NA
J: TRBJ2-7
DNA: TGCGCCAGCAGCCAAGACGGACCGCAGTCCTCCTACGAGCAGTACTTC
CDR3: CASSQDGPQSSYEQYF

length: 15
size: NA
V: TRBV4-3
D: TRBD1
J: TRBJ1-1
DNA: TGCGCCAGCAGCCAAGATAGGTCGTGGGACAGTGAAGCTTTCTTT
CDR3: CASSQDRSWDSEAFF

length: 15
size: NA
V: TRBV19
D: TRBD1
J: TRBJ1-5
DNA: TGTGCCAGTAGTATAGGGCAGGGGGCGAGACAGCCCCAGCATTTT
CDR3: CASSIGQGARQPQHF

length: 12
size: once
V: TRBV15
D: NA
J: TRBJ2-1
DNA: TGTGCCGTTGGACAGATAAACAATGAGCAGTTCTTC
CDR3: CAVGQINNEQFF

length: 13
size: NA
V: TRBV9
D: NA
J: TRBJ2-7
DNA: TGTGCCAGCAGCGTAGCTAGCGAGTACGAGCAGTACTTC
CDR3: CASSVASEYEQYF

length: 12
size: NA
V: TRBV5-8
D: NA
J: TRBJ1-2
DNA: TGTGCCAGCAGCTTGGCCAGGGCTGGCTACACCTTC
CDR3: CASSLARAGYTF

length: 16
size: NA
V: TRBV25-1
D: TRBD1
J: TRBJ2-7
DNA: TGTGCCAGCAGTTACTTAACTGGGACAGGGGACTACGAGCAGTACTTC
CDR3: CASSYLTGTGDYEQYF

length: 12
size: NA
V: TRBV6-5
D: NA
J: TRBJ1-2
DNA: TGTGCCAGCAGTCCCGGACTTTATGGCTACACCTTC
CDR3: CASSPGLYGYTF

length: 16
size: NA
V: TRBV4-2
D: NA
J: TRBJ2-1
DNA: TGTGCCAGCAGCCAAGTTACAAGGACGGTCGACAATGAGCAGTTCTTC
CDR3: CASSQVTRTVDNEQFF

length: 16
size: NA
V: TRBV18
D: TRBD2
J: TRBJ2-1
DNA: TGTGCCAGCTCCCCTCCCCCAGCGGGGGTATGGGGTGAGCAGTTCTTC
CDR3: CASSPPPAGVWGEQFF

length: 16
size: NA
V: TRBV27
D: TRBD2
J: TRBJ2-1
DNA: TGTGCCAGCAGTTTATCGTCGGGGGGGGCCTACAATGAGCAGTTCTTC
CDR3: CASSLSSGGAYNEQFF

length: 12
size: NA
V: TRBV27
D: NA
J: TRBJ2-2
DNA: TGTGCCAGCAGTTTAGGGTCCGGGGAGCTGTTTTTT
CDR3: CASSLGSGELFF

length: 13
size: NA
V: TRBV7-9
D: NA
J: TRBJ2-7
DNA: TGTGCCAGCAGCTTAGGCAGTCCTACGGAGCAGTACTTC
CDR3: CASSLGSPTEQYF

length: 13
size: NA
V: TRBV25-1
D: NA
J: TRBJ1-2
DNA: TGTGCCAGCAGTAGTCAGGACAACTATGGCTACACCTTC
CDR3: CASSSQDNYGYTF

length: 16
size: NA
V: TRBV29-1
D: NA
J: TRBJ1-1
DNA: TGCAGCGTTGTTATGGGTACTCTAGGCCTGAGCACTGAAGCTTTCTTT
CDR3: CSVVMGTLGLSTEAFF

length: 13
size: once
V: TRBV6-6
D: NA
J: TRBJ1-1
DNA: TGTGCCAGCAGTGCAGGACCTCACACTGAAGCTTTCTTT
CDR3: CASSAGPHTEAFF

length: 17
size: NA
V: TRBV11-2
D: TRBD2
J: TRBJ2-7
DNA: TGTGCCAGCAGCTTAGAAGCTAGCGGGTATTATTCCTACGAGCAGTACTTC
CDR3: CASSLEASGYYSYEQYF

length: 16
size: NA
V: TRBV10-1
D: TRBD1
J: TRBJ1-1
DNA: TGCGCCAGCAGTGAGTCGATCCGGGACAGGGGAACTGAAGCTTTCTTT
CDR3: CASSESIRDRGTEAFF

length: 13
size: NA
V: TRBV9
D: NA
J: TRBJ2-3
DNA: TGTGCCAGCAGCGTAGCTACGGGAGATACGCAGTATTTT
CDR3: CASSVATGDTQYF

length: 14
size: NA
V: TRBV4-1
D: NA
J: TRBJ2-7
DNA: TGCGCCAGCAGCCAAGCTCCGTTAATCTACGAGCAGTACTTC
CDR3: CASSQAPLIYEQYF

length: 15
size: NA
V: TRBV13
D: TRBD1
J: TRBJ1-2
DNA: TGTGCCAGCAGCTACACGACAGGGGGCCTTTATGGCTACACCTTC
CDR3: CASSYTTGGLYGYTF

length: 11
size: NA
V: TRBV13
D: NA
J: TRBJ2-7
DNA: TGTGCCAGCAGCCTCGGAGGCGAGCAGTACTTC
CDR3: CASSLGGEQYF

length: 14
size: NA
V: TRBV2
D: NA
J: TRBJ2-5
DNA: TGTGCCAGAGGGGGGCGGAGGGGTTCAGAGACCCAGTACTTC
CDR3: CARGGRRGSETQYF

length: 13
size: NA
V: TRBV30
D: NA
J: TRBJ2-3
DNA: TGTGCCTCCGGGGGGCCGGGCACAGATACGCAGTATTTT
CDR3: CASGGPGTDTQYF

length: 18
size: once
V: TRBV27
D: TRBD2
J: TRBJ2-5
DNA: TGTGCCAGCAGTTCCCTTCCGGGACTAGCGGGGGGGCCTGAGACCCAGTACTTC
CDR3: CASSSLPGLAGGPETQYF

length: 12
size: once
V: TRBV4-1
D: NA
J: TRBJ2-1
DNA: TGCGCCAGCAGCCCCCCCGGGCGGGAGCAGTTCTTC
CDR3: CASSPPGREQFF

length: 16
size: NA
V: TRBV6-5
D: NA
J: TRBJ2-2
DNA: TGTGCCAGCAGTTACTCGGTGAACGCGAACACCGGGGAGCTGTTTTTT
CDR3: CASSYSVNANTGELFF

length: 17
size: NA
V: TRBV9
D: NA
J: TRBJ2-2
DNA: TGTGCCAGCAGCCAACACCGGGACGCCCCGAACACCGGGGAGCTGTTTTTT
CDR3: CASSQHRDAPNTGELFF

length: 15
size: NA
V: TRBV7-8
D: TRBD1
J: TRBJ2-7
DNA: TGTGCCAGCAGCTTAGCGCAGGGGGCAATGTACGAGCAGTACTTC
CDR3: CASSLAQGAMYEQYF

length: 14
size: NA
V: TRBV9
D: NA
J: TRBJ1-1
DNA: TGTGCCAGCAGCGTAGCTGGTGGGGACACTGAAGCTTTCTTT
CDR3: CASSVAGGDTEAFF

length: 12
size: NA
V: TRBV11-2
D: NA
J: TRBJ2-5
DNA: TGTGCCAGCAGCTTAGAGCGCGAGACCCAGTACTTC
CDR3: CASSLERETQYF

length: 14
size: few
V: TRBV9
D: NA
J: TRBJ1-6
DNA: TGTGCCAGCAGCGTAGCCCGGACTAATTCACCCCTCCACTTT
CDR3: CASSVARTNSPLHF

length: 13
size: few
V: TRBV19
D: NA
J: TRBJ1-1
DNA: TGTGCCAGTAGTATTGGGAGGAACACTGAAGCTTTCTTT
CDR3: CASSIGRNTEAFF

length: 17
size: NA
V: TRBV19
D: TRBD1
J: TRBJ1-2
DNA: TGTGCCAGTAGTATAGATCGTGGACAGGGACCGTTCATCGGCTACACCTTC
CDR3: CASSIDRGQGPFIGYTF

length: 16
size: NA
V: TRBV5-4
D: TRBD1
J: TRBJ1-2
DNA: TGTGCCAGCAGCTTGGAGATAGGGACAGACCCCTGGGGCTACACCTTC
CDR3: CASSLEIGTDPWGYTF

length: 18
size: NA
V: TRBV4-1
D: NA
J: TRBJ2-5
DNA: TGCGCCAGCAGCCAAGATCTGGGCCGGCCATCGTACCAAGAGACCCAGTACTTC
CDR3: CASSQDLGRPSYQETQYF

length: 17
size: NA
V: TRBV28
D: TRBD1
J: TRBJ2-1
DNA: TGTGCCAGCAGTTTCCCCGACAGGGTACTTTTCTACAATGAGCAGTTCTTC
CDR3: CASSFPDRVLFYNEQFF

length: 15
size: NA
V: TRBV19
D: TRBD1
J: TRBJ2-7
DNA: TGTGCCAGTAGTCCTGCTGCGGACAGGGATGACGAGCAGTACTTC
CDR3: CASSPAADRDDEQYF

length: 17
size: NA
V: TRBV4-3
D: TRBD1
J: TRBJ1-1
DNA: TGCGCCAGCAGCCAGGTCCTCGAATCAGGGGGCTCTACTGAAGCTTTCTTT
CDR3: CASSQVLESGGSTEAFF

length: 16
size: NA
V: TRBV11-2
D: TRBD2
J: TRBJ2-3
DNA: TGTGCCAGCAGCCCCTTAGCGGGGGGCCCCACAGATACGCAGTATTTT
CDR3: CASSPLAGGPTDTQYF

length: 15
size: NA
V: TRBV27
D: NA
J: TRBJ1-2
DNA: TGTGCCAGCAGTTACCGGGACGGTAACTACTATGGCTACACCTTC
CDR3: CASSYRDGNYYGYTF

length: 11
size: NA
V: TRBV29-1
D: NA
J: TRBJ1-1
DNA: TGCAGCGTGCTTGCTGACACTGAAGCTTTCTTT
CDR3: CSVLADTEAFF

length: 16
size: NA
V: TRBV7-6
D: NA
J: TRBJ1-1
DNA: TGTGCCAGCAGCTTAGGAGGAGGGGGGATTAGCACTGAAGCTTTCTTT
CDR3: CASSLGGGGISTEAFF

length: 14
size: NA
V: TRBV27
D: NA
J: TRBJ1-2
DNA: TGTGCCAGCAGTCCTACCGGACAGCGGTATGGCTACACCTTC
CDR3: CASSPTGQRYGYTF

length: 18
size: NA
V: TRBV2
D: TRBD1
J: TRBJ1-1
DNA: TGTGCCAGCAGAGGGACAGGGGCCGAGGGGCCATTGAACACTGAAGCTTTCTTT
CDR3: CASRGTGAEGPLNTEAFF

length: 15
size: once
V: TRBV30
D: TRBD2
J: TRBJ2-1
DNA: TGTGCCTGGAGTAAAGGGTCTAGCGGGGGAAATGAGCAGTTCTTC
CDR3: CAWSKGSSGGNEQFF

length: 12
size: NA
V: TRBV9
D: NA
J: TRBJ1-2
DNA: TGTGCCAGCAGCGGCTACCTCTATGGCTACACCTTC
CDR3: CASSGYLYGYTF

length: 16
size: NA
V: TRBV10-2
D: NA
J: TRBJ1-6
DNA: TGCGCCAGCAGTGAGTCGATACTGACTAATAATTCACCCCTCCACTTT
CDR3: CASSESILTNNSPLHF

length: 11
size: NA
V: TRBV5-1
D: NA
J: TRBJ2-1
DNA: TGCGCCAGCAGCCTCTACAATGAGCAGTTCTTC
CDR3: CASSLYNEQFF

length: 11
size: NA
V: TRBV2
D: TRBD1
J: TRBJ2-7
DNA: TGTGCTACAGGGGCTTCCTACGAGCAGTACTTC
CDR3: CATGASYEQYF

length: 12
size: few
V: TRBV19
D: NA
J: TRBJ2-7
DNA: TGTGCCAGTAGTATCCCGCCCTTCGAGCAGTACTTC
CDR3: CASSIPPFEQYF

length: 11
size: NA
V: TRBV29-1
D: NA
J: TRBJ2-1
DNA: TGCAGCGCCCCGAGCGGTCATGAGCAGTTCTTC
CDR3: CSAPSGHEQFF

length: 13
size: NA
V: TRBV19
D: NA
J: TRBJ2-1
DNA: TGTGCCAGTAGTATGTCTAGCGCTAATGAGCAGTTCTTC
CDR3: CASSMSSANEQFF